Listed below are T cell receptor beta chains from one sample, sequenced in a study of molecular identifiers for immune sequencing clone quantification. MiXCR, applied by TCRdb to the PCR reads, yields one record per CDR3 protein. This table holds more than 250,000 distinct CDR3 sequences, 20% to 25% found once. Sequenced: naive CD8+ T cells from blood, with Jurkat cell RNA spiked in. The origin of the receptors is a human donor in good health. Some libraries in this study had Jurkat cell RNA spiked in. Each CDR3 is given with its conserved first and last residue. A D gene is named only where the DNA matches it firmly. Rows give clone size only sometimes, using once, few, many, or a class for an expanded clone.

V gene	D gene	J gene	clone size	CDR3 protein	CDR3 DNA
TRBV12-3/TRBV12-4	-	TRBJ1-1	many	CASSFFVQAEAFF	TGTGCCAGCAGTTTCTTCGTCCAGGCTGAAGCTTTCTTT
TRBV5-1	-	TRBJ2-3	many	CASSLGGARGFTDTQYF	TGCGCCAGCAGCTTGGGGGGTGCGCGGGGCTTCACAGATACGCAGTATTTT
TRBV20-1	TRBD2	TRBJ2-7	many	CSARETSGSFYEQYF	TGCAGTGCTAGGGAGACTAGCGGGAGTTTCTACGAGCAGTACTTC
TRBV11-2	-	TRBJ2-1	many	CASSENEQFF	TGTGCCAGCAGCGAAAATGAGCAGTTCTTC
TRBV20-1	TRBD2	TRBJ2-3	-	CSARDSGESTDTQYF	TGCAGTGCTAGAGATAGCGGGGAGAGCACAGATACGCAGTATTTT
TRBV11-2	-	TRBJ2-5	few	CASSLEVALPETQYF	TGTGCCAGCAGCTTAGAGGTAGCCTTACCGGAGACCCAGTACTTC
TRBV11-2	TRBD2	TRBJ2-7	few	CASSLGLGRTLTYEQYF	TGTGCCAGCAGCTTAGGGCTCGGGAGGACCTTAACCTACGAGCAGTACTTC
TRBV11-1	-	TRBJ2-7	few	CASSLETGRYEQYF	TGTGCCAGCAGCTTGGAGACAGGGAGGTACGAGCAGTACTTC
TRBV11-2	TRBD1	TRBJ2-5	-	CASSKTGTGFPIWDETQYF	TGTGCCAGCAGCAAAACCGGGACAGGGTTCCCAATTTGGGACGAGACCCAGTACTTC
TRBV20-1	TRBD2	TRBJ2-3	many	CSAKISGRALPDTQYF	TGCAGTGCCAAAATTAGCGGGAGGGCCTTACCAGATACGCAGTATTTT
TRBV19	-	TRBJ1-5	few	CASSLYINQPQHF	TGTGCCAGTTCTCTTTATATCAATCAGCCCCAGCATTTT
TRBV4-3	-	TRBJ2-7	many	CASSQDVRGYEQYF	TGCGCCAGCAGCCAAGATGTCAGGGGCTACGAGCAGTACTTC